This T cell receptor (beta chain) was sequenced in a study of T cells expressing NK-cell markers. Study as a whole: It was sorted CD3+CD56+NKG2C+, CD3+CD56+NKG2C- and CD3+CD56-NKG2C+ T cells that supplied the TCR beta repertoires. Study conclusions and caveats: Dominant NKG2C+ clonotypes in a handful of donors made up roughly 1.0-7.0% of CD8+ T cells. Topping the CD3+CD56-NKG2C+ fraction as well were these clonotypes, in a handful of donors. It remained uncertain whether the expanded NKG2C+ T cell clones were specific for HCMV antigens.

A word on this clonotype: The antigen remains unidentified.

Germline V gene sequence: CDR1 LGHDT, CDR2 YNNKEL (reference sequence). The CDR3 has 18 amino acids. With the 5' RACE reads reprocessed, TCRdb shows one record per CDR3 protein and no DNA. Across fewer than 400,000 distinct CDR3 sequences, the top ten clones capture around 11% of the sample. V usage is TRBV3-1 and J usage is TRBJ2-2; TCRdb's D call of TRBD2 is untestable without DNA. Sequenced input: blood T cells: a sorted CD56 or NKG2C T cell subset, CD4+ or CD8+ T cells, or bulk PBMC T cells (not recorded which). This sequence was found in a woman aged 50 to 60 in good health. CDR3 protein: CASSQRTSGSYSTGELFF. Using reference TRBV3-1 and TRBJ2-2 for the parts outside the CDR3, the full variable domain is DTAVSQTPKYLVTQMGNDKSIKCEQNLGHDTMYWYKQDSKKFLKIMFSYNNKELIINETVPNRFSPKSPDKAHLNLHINSLELGDSAVYFCASSQRTSGSYSTGELFFGEGSRLTVL.